One sample yielded the 25 T cell receptor beta chains listed below, sequenced in a study of blood T cell repertoires in COVID-19. The method was immunoSEQ multiplex PCR; TCRdb's version includes in-frame clones alone and lacks a portion of them. The sample carries 250,000 to 300,000 clones, over 75% recorded once. Input material: PBMCs or T cells enriched from blood (not recorded which). Receptors originate from a woman between 50 and 59 years old who had recovered from COVID-19.

Written as DNA, the CDR3 is TGTGCCAGCAGCTTGATCGCGGGACGAGGCACAGATACGCAGTATTTT. As protein: CASSLIAGRGTDTQYF. The chain is built from TRBV5-5 and TRBJ2-3, with D perhaps TRBD2 (6 bases). The V end lost 1 base, the J end lost 1 base, and 13 bases lay between the germline ends. This CDR3 spans 16 amino acids. Germline values: CDR1 SGHKS, CDR2 YYEKEE (reference sequence).

V is TRBV6-5 and J is TRBJ1-3; the D is unclear. V was trimmed by 0 bases and J by 4 bases, leaving 13 bases between them. CDR3 size: 16 residues. Germline V CDR1 and CDR2: MNHEY, SVGAGI. The CDR3 protein is CASSYSFGMRGNTIYF. DNA for the CDR3: TGTGCCAGCAGTTACTCGTTTGGTATGAGGGGAAACACCATATATTTT.

This clone was detected only a few times. V is TRBV28 and J is TRBJ1-5; D uncertain. CDR3 length: 15 residues. The germline V and J ends were trimmed by 3 bases and 4 bases, with 13 bases remaining between them. The germline V gene has CDR1 MDHEN and CDR2 SYDVKM. The CDR3 bases are TGTGCCAGCAGTTTTAGGGTACGGGGAAATCAGCCCCAGCATTTT. It is translated as CASSFRVRGNQPQHF. The whole variable domain, remainder taken from reference TRBV28 and TRBJ1-5, is DVKVTQSSRYLVKRTGEKVFLECVQDMDHENMFWYRQDPGLGLRLIYFSYDVKMKEKGDIPEGYSVSREKKERFSLILESASTNQTSMYLCASSFRVRGNQPQHFGDGTRLSIL.

This sequence joins TRBV13 and TRBJ1-4, with TRBD1 identical over 9 bases. Germline-derived CDR1 and CDR2 are PRHDT and FYEKMQ (reference sequence). The V gene end was trimmed by 8 bases and the J gene end by 3 bases; junction bases not matched to a gene: 7. This CDR3 region has 15 residues. CDR3: CASGSGTGSNEKLFF. In DNA form, the CDR3 reads TGTGCCAGCGGATCCGGGACAGGGTCTAATGAAAAACTGTTTTTT.

The V and J genes are TRBV7-9 and TRBJ2-1; maybe TRBD1 (6 bases). Germline-derived CDR1 and CDR2 are SEHNR and FQNEAQ (reference sequence). The CDR3 contains 12 residues. Trimming removed 6 bases from V and 9 bases from J, with 12 bases in between. The DNA for the CDR3 is TGTGCCAGCAGTCTGGCAGGGGTTGAGCAGTTCTTC. Encoded protein: CASSLAGVEQFF.

The V gene is TRBV18, the J gene TRBJ2-2, with a weak D call TRBD1 (6 bases). V gave up 1 base and J gave up 5 bases, with 14 bases separating them. Germline V lookup: CDR1 KGHSH, CDR2 LQKENI. The CDR3 totals 16 residues. CDR3 in amino acids: CASSPRRAGETGELFF. The DNA for the CDR3 is TGTGCCAGCTCACCACGGCGGGCAGGGGAAACCGGGGAGCTGTTTTTT.

The chain carries TRBV15 and TRBJ2-1; 8 bases agree with TRBD2. The CDR3 totals 16 residues. The junction had 6 bases not matched to a gene; V was cut back by 1 base and J by 4 bases. In germline, CDR1 is LNHNV, CDR2 YYDKDF (reference sequence). CDR3 loop: CATSRVREGLYNEQFF. The CDR3 DNA sequence: TGTGCCACCAGCAGAGTTCGGGAGGGCCTTTACAATGAGCAGTTCTTC.

The V call is TRBV2, the J call TRBJ1-2; D uncertain. Trimming left V 3 bases short and J 0 bases short, with 5 bases between. Per germline, CDR1 SNHLY and CDR2 FYNNEI. This CDR3 has 13 amino acids. The CDR3 DNA follows: TGTGCCAGCAGTGAGGGAGCTAACTATGGCTACACCTTC. It translates to CASSEGANYGYTF.

The J gene is TRBJ2-7, the V gene TRBV3-1 (or the pseudogene TRBV3-2); D unclear. Germline CDR1 reads LGHDT; CDR2 reads YNNKEL (reference sequence). The V end lost 0 bases, the J end lost 4 bases, and 13 bases lay between the germline ends. The CDR3 runs to 15 residues. This chain's CDR3 is CASSQEIGLSYEQYF. The CDR3 DNA reads TGTGCCAGCAGCCAAGAAATTGGGCTCTCTTACGAGCAGTACTTC.

The chain employs TRBV6-1 and TRBJ1-5; perhaps TRBD1 as D (5 bases). CDR1 is MNHNS, CDR2 SASEGT, per germline. The germline V and J ends were trimmed by 3 bases and 9 bases, with 15 bases remaining between them. The CDR3 consists of 14 residues. CDR3 loop: CASSDGAPRRPQHF. DNA for the CDR3: TGTGCCAGCAGTGATGGGGCACCTCGGCGGCCCCAGCATTTT.

The chain employs TRBV29-1 and TRBJ2-7; TRBD1 agrees at 7 bases. The ends lost 7 bases at V and 2 bases at J; junction bases unmatched: 5. This CDR3 is 12 amino acids long. Germline assignment: CDR1 SQVTM and CDR2 ANQGSEA. The DNA for the CDR3 is TGCAGCGCTACGGGACAGACCTACGAGCAGTACTTC. This translates into CSATGQTYEQYF.

The chain links TRBV9 to TRBJ2-1; 7 bases are a match to TRBD1. The CDR3 sequence is 18 residues long. CDR1 and CDR2 from the germline V gene are SGDLS and YYNGEE. The V segment lost 3 bases and the J segment 0 bases; nucleotides outside the gene matches: 12. The CDR3 protein is CASSARTGPPSSYNEQFF. The CDR3 DNA reads as TGTGCCAGCAGCGCCCGGACAGGACCCCCGAGCTCCTACAATGAGCAGTTCTTC.

V and J are TRBV18 and TRBJ1-2; 8 bases fit TRBD1. This CDR3 contains 13 residues. V was pared by 7 bases and J by 8 bases, with 9 bases of the junction left unmatched. CDR1 and CDR2 (germline): KGHSH, LQKENI. The chain's CDR3 is CASLATGAGGYTF. As DNA, the CDR3 is TGTGCCAGCTTAGCGACAGGGGCAGGAGGCTACACCTTC. The entire variable domain, with the rest obtained from reference TRBV18 and TRBJ1-2, is as follows: NAGVMQNPRHLVRRRGQEARLRCSPMKGHSHVYWYRQLPEEGLKFMVYLQKENIIDESGMPKERFSAEFPKEGPSILRIQQVVRGDSAAYFCASLATGAGGYTFGSGTRLTVV.

The rearrangement joins TRBV19 to TRBJ1-2, with 8 positions matching TRBD1. J lost 4 bases, V lost 5 bases, and 9 bases had no gene match. The CDR3 consists of 15 residues. Germline CDR1 reads LNHDA; CDR2 reads SQIVND (reference sequence). This chain's CDR3 is CASSAAGQAVYGYTF. CDR3 coding DNA: TGTGCCAGTAGTGCCGCGGGACAGGCAGTCTATGGCTACACCTTC.

This clone has a single count. The rearrangement links TRBV28 to TRBJ2-7; D possibly corresponds to TRBD2 (6 bases). Germline V gene sequence: CDR1 MDHEN, CDR2 SYDVKM. This CDR3 spans 11 amino acids. Trimming left V 5 bases short and J 9 bases short, with 11 bases between. DNA of the CDR3: TGTGCCAGCAGTCCTGGAGGGGTGCAGTACTTC. It yields the protein CASSPGGVQYF.

The chain links TRBV27 to TRBJ2-3; perhaps TRBD1 as D (6 bases). Germline lookup yields CDR1 MNHEY and CDR2 SMNVEV (reference sequence). Trimming removed 3 bases at V and 5 bases at J, with 15 bases between. The CDR3 totals 15 residues. Here the CDR3 DNA reads TGTGCCAGCAGTTTCCTAAGGCAGACAGGAGATACGCAGTATTTT. This encodes CASSFLRQTGDTQYF.

The chain employs TRBV28 and TRBJ1-2, with D hard to call. Trimming left V 2 bases short and J 1 base short, with 11 bases between. The CDR3 spans 15 residues. The germline V gene has CDR1 MDHEN and CDR2 SYDVKM. CDR3 protein: CASSLPRASNYGYTF. The DNA of the CDR3 is TGTGCCAGCAGTTTACCGAGGGCGAGTAACTATGGCTACACCTTC.

The V call is TRBV12-3 or TRBV12-4, the J call TRBJ1-1, with unresolved D. Trimming took 8 bases from V and 5 from J, leaving 15 bases between them. This CDR3 region has 13 residues. CDR3 nucleotide sequence: TGTGCCAGCTATTTGGGAGCGGGGACTGAAGCTTTCTTT. Its translation: CASYLGAGTEAFF.

This clone was detected only once. The chain is built from TRBV5-1 and TRBJ2-2; 8 nucleotides match TRBD1. The ends lost 4 bases at V and 4 bases at J; junction bases unmatched: 3. CDR1 and CDR2 from the germline V gene are SGHRS and YFSETQ. CDR3 length equals 14 residues. CDR3: CASSPGTGTGELFF. The DNA for the CDR3 is TGCGCCAGCAGCCCGGGGACAGGCACCGGGGAGCTGTTTTTT. Based on the CDR3 plus reference TRBV5-1 and TRBJ2-2, the full variable domain is KAGVTQTPRYLIKTRGQQVTLSCSPISGHRSVSWYQQTPGQGLQFLFEYFSETQRNKGNFPGRFSGRQFSNSRSEMNVSTLELGDSALYLCASSPGTGTGELFFGEGSRLTVL.

This chain uses TRBV5-8 with TRBJ1-2; 8 bases line up with TRBD1. Losses at the gene ends were 4 bases for V and 4 bases for J; bases not matched to a gene: 9. This CDR3 spans 15 amino acids. The germline gives CDR1 SGHTS, CDR2 YDEGEE. CDR3 region: CASSRGQGLTYGYTF. The CDR3 nucleotides read TGTGCCAGCAGCCGCGGACAGGGACTTACCTATGGCTACACCTTC.

Only a few counts were recorded for this clone. The rearrangement uses TRBV7-9 and TRBJ2-5; the match to TRBD2 covers 12 bases. Germline V gives CDR1 SEHNR, CDR2 FQNEAQ (reference sequence). This CDR3 has 17 amino acids. V was clipped by 5 bases and J by 2 bases; unmatched bases: 9. The CDR3: CASSPRVTSGRQETQYF. The CDR3 nucleotides read TGTGCCAGCAGCCCTAGGGTAACTAGCGGGAGGCAAGAGACCCAGTACTTC.

The chain uses TRBV9 and TRBJ2-1, with 13 bases fitting TRBD2. The CDR3 contains 15 residues. V shed 2 bases and J 9 bases; nucleotides not matched to a gene: 5. CDR1 and CDR2 from the germline V gene are SGDLS and YYNGEE. The CDR3 is CASSVTGLAGSEQFF. The CDR3, as DNA: TGTGCCAGCAGCGTGACGGGACTAGCGGGATCTGAGCAGTTCTTC.

The V call is TRBV2, the J call TRBJ1-2; D might be TRBD1 (5 bases). Germline CDR1 reads SNHLY; CDR2 reads FYNNEI. The CDR3 extends over 15 amino acids. V was pared by 3 bases and J by 2 bases, with 13 bases between. The CDR3, as DNA: TGTGCCAGCAGTGACGGGACTCAACTCAACTATGGCTACACCTTC. Protein: CASSDGTQLNYGYTF.

The chain has TRBV7-9 and TRBJ2-3, with D tentatively TRBD1 (6 bases). The germline gives CDR1 SEHNR, CDR2 FQNEAQ (reference sequence). The CDR3 covers 15 residues. With 5 bases removed from V and 3 bases from J, the gap between germline ends came to 15 bases. DNA for the CDR3: TGTGCCAGCAGCAAAGACAGGTTGCGAACAGATACGCAGTATTTT. This codes for CASSKDRLRTDTQYF.

The rearrangement joins TRBV10-3 to TRBJ1-1, with D unclear. The V gene lost 4 bases and the J gene lost 1 base, with 7 bases spanning the gap. The CDR3 has 13 amino acids. CDR1 ENHRY and CDR2 SYGVKD come from the germline V gene. The DNA for the CDR3 is TGTGCCATCAGTGGAGTAGAGAACACTGAAGCTTTCTTT. This codes for CAISGVENTEAFF.